A selection of T cell receptor beta chains follows, all from one sample in a study of PD-1 blockade in classical Hodgkin lymphoma. The repertoire was sequenced with immunoSEQ multiplex PCR; TCRdb's copy has only in-frame clones and lacks some. The repertoire holds some 24,000 clones, about 80% seen once, with about 7% in the top ten. The specimen was peripheral blood mononuclear cells (PBMCs), collected at baseline. The receptors stem from a human donor with classical Hodgkin lymphoma. The CDR3 runs from the conserved cysteine through the conserved F or W. The order of the fields is J gene, D gene, V gene, clone size, CDR3 protein, CDR3 DNA. D genes are given only for firm matches. Size tells how often a clone was seen (once, few, many) or the class of an expanded clone, and some rows leave it out.

TRBJ1-2 . TRBV6-5 . CASSYRSNYGYTF TGTGCCAGCAGCTACAGGAGTAACTATGGCTACACCTTC
TRBJ1-2 TRBD1 TRBV10-3 once CAISTGGTYGYTF TGTGCCATCAGTACAGGGGGCACCTATGGCTACACCTTC
TRBJ1-6 . TRBV2 . CASSGPNSYNSPLHF TGTGCCAGCAGTGGGCCCAACTCCTATAATTCACCCCTCCACTTT
TRBJ2-7 . TRBV7-9 . CASSLNYYEQYF TGTGCCAGCAGTTTGAACTACTACGAGCAGTACTTC
TRBJ2-5 . TRBV5-4 . CASSFRRQLETQYF TGTGCCAGCAGCTTCCGAAGACAATTAGAGACCCAGTACTTC
TRBJ1-1 . TRBV5-1 . CASRPTGRSNTEAFF TGCGCCAGCCGCCCCACGGGACGCAGCAACACTGAAGCTTTCTTT
TRBJ2-2 . TRBV11-2 . CASSLNPTVTGELFF TGTGCCAGCAGCTTAAACCCAACGGTCACCGGGGAGCTGTTTTTT
TRBJ2-1 . TRBV12-5 . CASGAGDKINEQFF TGTGCTAGTGGTGCCGGGGATAAAATCAATGAGCAGTTCTTC
TRBJ1-6 . TRBV7-6 . CASSLALGGNNSPLHF TGTGCCAGCAGCTTAGCGCTAGGGGGAAATAATTCACCCCTCCACTTT
TRBJ1-5 . TRBV6-6 once CASIRTQNQPQHF TGTGCCAGCATCCGCACCCAAAATCAGCCCCAGCATTTT
TRBJ1-2 . TRBV5-1 once CASSSRDTALTF TGCGCCAGCAGCTCCCGGGACACGGCTCTTACCTTC
TRBJ2-7 . TRBV6-5 . CASSLSGETYEQYF TGTGCCAGCAGTCTTTCAGGGGAAACCTACGAGCAGTACTTC
TRBJ2-5 TRBD2 TRBV7-2 few CASSLEAGGLETQYF TGTGCCAGCAGCTTAGAAGCGGGGGGTCTCGAGACCCAGTACTTC
TRBJ2-5 . TRBV6-6 . CASSSLTRVPKETQYF TGTGCCAGCAGTTCACTGACCCGGGTCCCAAAAGAGACCCAGTACTTC
TRBJ1-3 TRBD1 TRBV7-9 once CASSLRQGHSGNTIYF TGTGCCAGCAGCTTGAGACAGGGGCACTCTGGAAACACCATATATTTT
TRBJ1-1 TRBD1 TRBV27 . CASSFSGGGTEAFF TGTGCCAGCAGTTTCTCAGGGGGGGGCACTGAAGCTTTCTTT
TRBJ1-5 . TRBV19 . CASNPGGPNQPQHF TGTGCCAGTAACCCCGGGGGGCCCAATCAGCCCCAGCATTTT
TRBJ1-3 . TRBV6-5 large CASSKTDSGNTIYF TGTGCCAGCAGCAAGACGGATTCTGGAAACACCATATATTTT
TRBJ2-3 TRBD2 TRBV10-3 . CAISELAGVGDTQYF TGTGCCATCAGTGAACTAGCGGGGGTGGGAGATACGCAGTATTTT
TRBJ1-4 . TRBV4-3 . CASSQEEGRAKLFF TGCGCCAGCAGCCAAGAAGAGGGGCGGGCAAAACTGTTTTTT
TRBJ2-2 TRBD1 TRBV4-3 once CASSQEGTGGASRELFF TGCGCCAGCAGCCAAGAAGGGACAGGGGGCGCGAGCAGGGAGCTGTTTTTT
TRBJ1-5 . TRBV7-2 . CASSFSGGNQPQHF TGTGCCAGCAGCTTTAGTGGAGGCAATCAGCCCCAGCATTTT
TRBJ2-7 . TRBV10-3 few CASGGRGSYEQYF TGTGCCAGCGGGGGCAGGGGCTCCTACGAGCAGTACTTC
TRBJ1-1 . TRBV7-2 . CASSARVGNTEAFF TGTGCCAGCAGCGCGAGGGTTGGAAACACTGAAGCTTTCTTT
TRBJ1-1 TRBD1 TRBV6-1 . CASSVGQGNTEAFF TGTGCCAGCAGCGTCGGACAGGGGAACACTGAAGCTTTCTTT
TRBJ2-3 . TRBV5-6 once CASSLFQYTDTQYF TGTGCCAGCAGCTTGTTTCAGTACACAGATACGCAGTATTTT
TRBJ1-5 . TRBV25-1 . CASSGQAINQPQHF TGTGCCAGCAGTGGACAGGCGATCAATCAGCCCCAGCATTTT
TRBJ2-7 . TRBV5-5 . CASSEAGYEQYF TGTGCCAGCAGCGAAGCGGGCTACGAGCAGTACTTC
TRBJ2-5 . TRBV9 . CASSVGPSYQETQYF TGTGCCAGCAGCGTAGGCCCCTCGTACCAAGAGACCCAGTACTTC
TRBJ2-5 . TRBV5-4 . CASSEGGQETQYF TGTGCCAGCAGCGAGGGGGGCCAAGAGACCCAGTACTTC
TRBJ2-5 . TRBV19 . CATSTAKETQYF TGTGCCACCTCAACAGCAAAAGAGACCCAGTACTTC
TRBJ1-2 . TRBV6-4 . CASSDSFRNYGYTF TGTGCCAGCAGTGACTCGTTCAGAAACTATGGCTACACCTTC
TRBJ2-7 TRBD1 TRBV19 once CASSIGTGGSYEQYF TGTGCCAGTAGTATCGGGACAGGGGGGTCCTACGAGCAGTACTTC
TRBJ2-7 . TRBV5-1 once CASSFIPGRDGEQYF TGCGCCAGCAGCTTTATCCCCGGACGGGACGGCGAGCAGTACTTC
TRBJ2-5 . TRBV7-6 . CASSLVGKKETQYF TGTGCCAGCAGCTTAGTCGGGAAGAAAGAGACCCAGTACTTC
TRBJ2-3 . TRBV27 . CASSYWAYSTDTQYF TGTGCCAGCAGTTATTGGGCATATAGCACAGATACGCAGTATTTT
TRBJ1-2 TRBD1 TRBV2 once CASKDRGYYGYTF TGTGCCAGCAAGGACAGGGGCTACTATGGCTACACCTTC
TRBJ2-7 . TRBV4-3 . CASSQAQGFSYEQYF TGCGCCAGCAGCCAAGCTCAGGGGTTCTCCTACGAGCAGTACTTC
TRBJ2-7 . TRBV5-1 . CASSFLGGSYEQYF TGCGCCAGCAGCTTCCTCGGGGGCTCCTACGAGCAGTACTTC
TRBJ1-3 . TRBV5-4 . CASSLDPFTRDTIYF TGTGCCAGCAGCTTGGATCCATTTACCAGGGACACCATATATTTT
TRBJ1-2 TRBD1 TRBV5-1 . CASSLATGDGYTF TGCGCCAGCAGCTTGGCGACAGGGGATGGCTACACCTTC
TRBJ2-1 TRBD2 TRBV7-2 . CASSPLPRGTSYNEQFF TGTGCCAGCAGCCCTCTCCCTCGGGGGACTAGTTATAATGAGCAGTTCTTC
TRBJ2-7 TRBD1 TRBV5-1 . CASSPSPGQDYEQYF TGCGCCAGCAGCCCTTCCCCGGGACAGGACTACGAGCAGTACTTC
TRBJ2-1 TRBD1 TRBV7-9 . CASRGQGAYNEQFF TGTGCCAGCAGGGGACAGGGGGCCTACAATGAGCAGTTCTTC
TRBJ2-5 . TRBV15 . CATSRESGQETQYF TGTGCCACCAGCAGAGAATCAGGACAAGAGACCCAGTACTTC
TRBJ2-2 . TRBV10-3 few CAISEMAVSRELFF TGTGCCATCAGTGAGATGGCGGTATCGAGGGAGCTGTTTTTT
TRBJ2-2 TRBD2 TRBV10-3 . CAIGTSGGTGELFF TGTGCCATCGGGACTAGCGGGGGCACCGGGGAGCTGTTTTTT
TRBJ2-7 . TRBV28 . CASSLSKGFLSYEQYF TGTGCCAGCAGTTTATCCAAGGGTTTTTTGTCCTACGAGCAGTACTTC
TRBJ2-1 . TRBV19 . CASSAAGTRDEQFF TGTGCCAGTAGTGCGGCCGGGACTCGGGATGAGCAGTTCTTC
TRBJ2-7 TRBD1 TRBV19 . CASSIKRDRGTEQYF TGTGCCAGTAGTATAAAGCGGGACAGGGGGACCGAGCAGTACTTC